This TCR beta chain was retrieved from a study of shared clonotypes between healthy human individuals. For the study at large: Participating donors consisted of two women and a few men aged 18 to 49.

Study findings and constraints: Generally, estimated richness proved larger in naive subsets than it did in memory subsets. Relative to clonotypes present in all four donors, those not shared had lower generation probabilities.

For this clone: Its target is not known.

Some clones are missing from TCRdb's copy, which holds only in-frame ones; the method was immunoSEQ multiplex PCR. The sample holds some 1,400,000 clones, approximately 97% seen once. Donors comprised only Caucasian adults living in Nashville, Tennessee. The CDR3 loop spans 15 amino acids. Germline CDR1 is SGHAT and CDR2 is FQNNGV. Deletions cut 5 bases from V and 0 bases from J, with 11 bases between. The sequencing sample was made of naive CD4+ T cells sorted from blood. Subset noted: CD45RA+ positively selected. This receptor was taken from a man between 25 and 39 years old in good health. The chain has TRBV11-2 and TRBJ2-1, with D possibly being TRBD1 (5 bases). CDR3 region: CASSIGVGSYNEQFF. The CDR3 DNA sequence: TGTGCCAGCAGCATAGGGGTCGGCTCCTACAATGAGCAGTTCTTC.